This T cell receptor (beta chain) was captured by sequencing in a study of blood T cells in healthy people across ages. Study context: About one barcoded beta molecule was captured per two T cells (by template switching).

On this clonotype: As yet, its antigen is unknown.

The use of a sample-barcoded 5' primer and a J-beta primer mix characterized a second PCR of roughly 7 to 12 cycles. Via MiXCR, TCRdb re-called the 5' RACE reads, giving one row per CDR3 protein. The data contain 800,000 to 900,000 distinct CDR3 sequences, 62% of them singletons. Study results and caveats: Expanded clonotype changes were possibly confounded by unknown donor CMV status. Per million T cells, TCR beta diversity dropped roughly linearly as age increased.

Extraction of total RNA produced a minimum of 5.5 micrograms from each sample. This CDR3 spans 15 amino acids. Germline V gene sequence: CDR1 LGHNA, CDR2 YSLEER. The source material was blood. This receptor was obtained from a man aged 25-45 years in good health. The chain couples TRBV4-3 to TRBJ2-4; 10 positions agree with TRBD1. The last part of the DNA fits TRBJ2-7 better; the J call may be wrong. In DNA form, the CDR3 reads TGCGCCAGCAGCCGAGTAGGACAGGGGGCCTACGAGCAGTACTTC. Translating it yields CASSRVGQGAYEQYF.